This T cell receptor (beta chain) appears in the sequencing data of a study of cytomegalovirus exposure and HLA in healthy donors. In the PCR, 60 Vbeta and 13 Jbeta primers were used. TCRdb's copy holds only in-frame clones and misses some; the assay was immunoSEQ multiplex PCR. The sample lists about 130,000 clones, about 74% seen once, with around 3.9% in the top ten. General study findings and limits: V- and J-gene trimming of TCR beta was linked (in a later analysis) to a missense DCLRE1C variant.

Looked up from germline, CDR1 is KGHSH and CDR2 is LQKENI. V was pared by 1 base and J by 6 bases, with 8 bases of the junction left unmatched. The CDR3 contains 17 residues. This clone was detected only a few times. Its antigen is unidentified. The sequenced material came from PBMCs. The V and J genes are TRBV18 and TRBJ1-4; TRBD1 matches 10 bases. This receptor was identified in a woman in her fifties or sixties in good health and CMV-seropositive. This CDR3 is CASSPRGQGGGYEKLFF. The CDR3 nucleotides read TGTGCCAGCTCACCACGCGGACAGGGGGGGGGATATGAAAAACTGTTTTTT.